Sequencing of this T cell receptor (beta chain) was carried out in a study of T-cell memory formation after mild COVID-19. Study as a whole: Clusters were largely donor specific.

The table lists this clonotype with many counts. Its antigen is unidentified. Points from the study as a whole: The authors did not confirm SARS-CoV-2 specificity of second-wave clones peaking day 37. Later expanders leaned CD4+, whereas clones that contracted between day 15 and 85 were balanced CD4/CD8.

5'RACE primed at constant segments yielded TCR alpha and TCR beta cDNA libraries bearing sample barcodes and UMIs. TCRdb recomputed calls from the 5' RACE reads with MiXCR, one row per CDR3 protein. The data show under 200,000 distinct CDR3 sequences, 31% seen once. Trimming removed 1 base at V and 3 bases at J, with 12 bases between. The V gene's germline CDR1 is KGHDR and CDR2 SFDVKD. There are 16 residues in the CDR3. The V call is TRBV24-1, the J call TRBJ2-1; TRBD1 might be the D (5 bases). The sequenced material came from PBMCs or a T cell subset sorted from them (not recorded which). This clonotype was sampled from an adult woman who had mild COVID-19 (a few samples of this study predate the infection). Cell type and time point are not known. The CDR3 loop is CATSDFGRASYNEQFF. For the CDR3, the DNA is TGTGCCACCAGTGATTTTGGCAGGGCTAGCTACAATGAGCAGTTCTTC.